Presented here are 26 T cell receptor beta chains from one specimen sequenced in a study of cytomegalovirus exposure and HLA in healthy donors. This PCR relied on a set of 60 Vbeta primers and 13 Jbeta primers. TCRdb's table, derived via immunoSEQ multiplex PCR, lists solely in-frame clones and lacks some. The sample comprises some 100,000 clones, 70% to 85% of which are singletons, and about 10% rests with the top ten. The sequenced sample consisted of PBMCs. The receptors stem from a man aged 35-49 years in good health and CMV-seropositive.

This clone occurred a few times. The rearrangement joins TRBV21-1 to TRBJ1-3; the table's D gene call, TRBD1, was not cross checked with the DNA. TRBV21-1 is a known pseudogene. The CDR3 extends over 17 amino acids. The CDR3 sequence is CASSATGAVISGNTIYF. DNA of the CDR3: TGTGCCAGCAGCGCGACAGGGGCAGTAATCTCTGGAAACACCATATATTTT.

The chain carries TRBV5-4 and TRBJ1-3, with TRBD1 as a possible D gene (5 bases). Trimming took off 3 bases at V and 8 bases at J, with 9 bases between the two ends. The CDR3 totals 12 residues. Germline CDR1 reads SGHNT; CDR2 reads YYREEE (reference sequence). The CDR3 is CASSSTGDTIYF. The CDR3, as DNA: TGTGCCAGCAGCTCTACGGGGGACACCATATATTTT.

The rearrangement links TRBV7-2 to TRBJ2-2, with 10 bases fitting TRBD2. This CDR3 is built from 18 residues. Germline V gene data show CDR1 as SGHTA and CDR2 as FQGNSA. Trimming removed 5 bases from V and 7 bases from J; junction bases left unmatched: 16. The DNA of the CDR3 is TGTGCCAGCAGCCCTAGCAGACTAGCGGGTCCTAACGGCGGGGAGCTGTTTTTT. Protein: CASSPSRLAGPNGGELFF. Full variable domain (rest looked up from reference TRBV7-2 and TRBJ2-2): GAGVSQSPSNKVTEKGKDVELRCDPISGHTALYWYRQSLGQGLEFLIYFQGNSAPDKSGLPSDRFSAERTGGSVSTLTIQRTQQEDSAVYLCASSPSRLAGPNGGELFFGEGSRLTVL.

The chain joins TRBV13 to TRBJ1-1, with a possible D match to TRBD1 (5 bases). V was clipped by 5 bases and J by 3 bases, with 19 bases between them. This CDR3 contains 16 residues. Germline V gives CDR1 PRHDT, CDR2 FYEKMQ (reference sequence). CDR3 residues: CASSPVQEGLDTEAFF. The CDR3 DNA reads TGTGCCAGCAGCCCCGTACAGGAGGGGTTAGACACTGAAGCTTTCTTT.

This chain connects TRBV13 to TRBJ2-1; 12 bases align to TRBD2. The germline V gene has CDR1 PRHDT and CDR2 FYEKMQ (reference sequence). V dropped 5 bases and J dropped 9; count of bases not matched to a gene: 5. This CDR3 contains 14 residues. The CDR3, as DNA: TGTGCCAGCAGCCGACTAGCGGGGGTGGGTGAGCAGTTCTTC. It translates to CASSRLAGVGEQFF.

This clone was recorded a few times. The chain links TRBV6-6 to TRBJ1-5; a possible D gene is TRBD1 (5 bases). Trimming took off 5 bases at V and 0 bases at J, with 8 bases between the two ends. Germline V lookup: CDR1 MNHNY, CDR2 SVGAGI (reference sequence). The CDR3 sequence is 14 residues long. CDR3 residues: CASSPDSSNQPQHF. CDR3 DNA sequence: TGTGCCAGCAGTCCCGACAGTAGCAATCAGCCCCAGCATTTT.

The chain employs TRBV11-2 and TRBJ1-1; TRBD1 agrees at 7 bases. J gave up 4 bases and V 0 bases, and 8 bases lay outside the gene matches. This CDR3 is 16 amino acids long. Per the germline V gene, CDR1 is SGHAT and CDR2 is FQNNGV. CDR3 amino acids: CASSLDGRQGSTEAFF. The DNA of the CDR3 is TGTGCCAGCAGCTTAGATGGACGACAGGGATCCACTGAAGCTTTCTTT.

CDR3 sequence reads: CASSLQGANTEAFF. The CDR3 DNA sequence: TGTGCCAGCAGTCTCCAAGGAGCCAACACTGAAGCTTTCTTT. J is TRBJ1-1 and V is TRBV6-6; D remains ambiguous. The ends were cut back, 5 bases at V and 2 bases at J, with 12 bases in the middle. The CDR3 totals 14 residues. Per germline, CDR1 MNHNY and CDR2 SVGAGI (reference sequence).

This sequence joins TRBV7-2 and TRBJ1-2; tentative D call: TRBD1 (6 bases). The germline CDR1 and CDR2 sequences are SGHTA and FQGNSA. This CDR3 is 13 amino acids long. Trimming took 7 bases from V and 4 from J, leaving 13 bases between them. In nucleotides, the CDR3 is TGTGCCAGCACCGAGGGGGTTGGCTATGGCTACACCTTC. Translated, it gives CASTEGVGYGYTF.

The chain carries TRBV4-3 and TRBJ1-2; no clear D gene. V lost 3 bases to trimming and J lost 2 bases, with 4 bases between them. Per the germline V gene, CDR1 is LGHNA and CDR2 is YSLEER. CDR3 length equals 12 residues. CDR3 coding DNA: TGCGCCAGCAGCCAGGCCAACTATGGCTACACCTTC. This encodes CASSQANYGYTF.

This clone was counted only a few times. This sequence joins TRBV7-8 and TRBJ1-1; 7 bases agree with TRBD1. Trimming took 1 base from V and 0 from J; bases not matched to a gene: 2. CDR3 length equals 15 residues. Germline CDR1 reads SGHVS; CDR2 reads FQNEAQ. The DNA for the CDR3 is TGTGCCAGCAGCTTAGGGGGACAGCTGAACACTGAAGCTTTCTTT. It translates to CASSLGGQLNTEAFF.

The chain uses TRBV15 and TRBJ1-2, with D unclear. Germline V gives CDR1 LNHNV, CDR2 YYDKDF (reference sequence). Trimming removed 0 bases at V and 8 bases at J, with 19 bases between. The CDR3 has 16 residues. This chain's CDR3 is CATSRDRLVVSGGYTF. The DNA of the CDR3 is TGTGCCACCAGCAGAGACCGACTGGTGGTTAGTGGCGGCTACACCTTC.

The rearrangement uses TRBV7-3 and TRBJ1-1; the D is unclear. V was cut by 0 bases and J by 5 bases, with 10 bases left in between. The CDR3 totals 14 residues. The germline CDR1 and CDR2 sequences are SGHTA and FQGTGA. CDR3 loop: CASSLTSQITEAFF. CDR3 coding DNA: TGTGCCAGCAGCTTAACTTCACAGATAACTGAAGCTTTCTTT.

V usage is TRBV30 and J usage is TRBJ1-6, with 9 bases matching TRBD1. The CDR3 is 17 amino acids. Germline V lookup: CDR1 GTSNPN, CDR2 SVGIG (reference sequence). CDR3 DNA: TGTGCGCTACTGGATGTCTTGGCGGGACAGGGTAATTCACCCCTCCACTTT. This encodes CALLDVLAGQGNSPLHF.

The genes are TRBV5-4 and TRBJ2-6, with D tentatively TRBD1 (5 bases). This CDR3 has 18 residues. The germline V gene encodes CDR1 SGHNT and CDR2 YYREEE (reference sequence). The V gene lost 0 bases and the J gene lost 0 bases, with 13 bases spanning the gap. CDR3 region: CASSLGAGLSSGANVLTF. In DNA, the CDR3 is TGTGCCAGCAGCTTGGGTGCAGGGCTAAGCTCTGGGGCCAACGTCCTGACTTTC. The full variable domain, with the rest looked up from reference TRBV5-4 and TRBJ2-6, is ETGVTQSPTHLIKTRGQQVTLRCSSQSGHNTVSWYQQALGQGPQFIFQYYREEENGRGNFPPRFSGLQFPNYSSELNVNALELDDSALYLCASSLGAGLSSGANVLTFGAGSRLTVL.

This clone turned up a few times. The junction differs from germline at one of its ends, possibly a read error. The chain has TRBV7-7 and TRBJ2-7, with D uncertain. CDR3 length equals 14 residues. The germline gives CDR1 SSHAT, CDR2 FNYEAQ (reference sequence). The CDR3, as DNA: TGTGCTAGCAGCCCCCTCGACACTTCCTACGAGCAGTACTTC. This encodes CASSPLDTSYEQYF.

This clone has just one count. The CDR3 loop is CASSPGRQGSYEQYF. The DNA of the CDR3 is TGTGCCAGCAGCCCTGGGAGACAGGGTTCGTACGAGCAGTACTTC. This sequence joins TRBV11-3 and TRBJ2-7; the match to TRBD1 covers 7 bases. V lost 5 bases to trimming and J lost 4 bases; unmatched junction nucleotides: 11. The CDR3 loop spans 15 amino acids. Germline V gene sequence: CDR1 SGHNT, CDR2 YENEEA.

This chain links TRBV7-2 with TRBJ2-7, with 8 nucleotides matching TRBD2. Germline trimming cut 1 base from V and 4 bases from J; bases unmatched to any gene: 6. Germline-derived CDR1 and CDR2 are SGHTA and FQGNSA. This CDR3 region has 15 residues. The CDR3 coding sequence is TGTGCCAGCAGCTTAGACGCTACTAGCGGATACGAGCAGTACTTC. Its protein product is CASSLDATSGYEQYF.

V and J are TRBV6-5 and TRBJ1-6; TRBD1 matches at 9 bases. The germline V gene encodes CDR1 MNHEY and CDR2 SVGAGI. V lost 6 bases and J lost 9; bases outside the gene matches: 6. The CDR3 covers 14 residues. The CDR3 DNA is TGTGCCAGCAGAGCCGGGACAGGGAGTTCACCCCTCCACTTT. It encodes CASRAGTGSSPLHF.

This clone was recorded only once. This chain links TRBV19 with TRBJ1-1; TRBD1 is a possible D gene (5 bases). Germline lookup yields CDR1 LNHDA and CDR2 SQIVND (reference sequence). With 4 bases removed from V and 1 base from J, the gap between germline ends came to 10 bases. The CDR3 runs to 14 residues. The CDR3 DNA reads TGTGCCAGTAGTAGGGACGGGAGGAACACTGAAGCTTTCTTT. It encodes CASSRDGRNTEAFF.

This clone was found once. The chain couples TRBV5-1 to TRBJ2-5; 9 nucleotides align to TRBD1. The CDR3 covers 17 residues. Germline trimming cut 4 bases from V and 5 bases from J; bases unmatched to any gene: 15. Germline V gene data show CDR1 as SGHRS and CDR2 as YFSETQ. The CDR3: CASSPWSTGGMGETQYF. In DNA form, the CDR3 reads TGCGCCAGCAGCCCTTGGTCGACAGGGGGGATGGGGGAGACCCAGTACTTC.

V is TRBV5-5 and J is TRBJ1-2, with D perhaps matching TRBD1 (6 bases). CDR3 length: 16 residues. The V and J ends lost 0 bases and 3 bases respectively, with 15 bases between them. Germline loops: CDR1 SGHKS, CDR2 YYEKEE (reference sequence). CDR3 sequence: CASSLVHSRGHYGYTF. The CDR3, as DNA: TGTGCCAGCAGCTTGGTCCACAGCAGGGGCCACTATGGCTACACCTTC. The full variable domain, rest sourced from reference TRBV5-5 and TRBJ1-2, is DAGVTQSPTHLIKTRGQQVTLRCSPISGHKSVSWYQQVLGQGPQFIFQYYEKEERGRGNFPDRFSARQFPNYSSELNVNALLLGDSALYLCASSLVHSRGHYGYTFGSGTRLTVV.

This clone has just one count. This CDR3 reads CASSGLVPDTGELFF. The CDR3 region has the DNA TGTGCCAGTAGTGGACTAGTTCCCGACACCGGGGAGCTGTTTTTT. The chain combines TRBV19 with TRBJ2-2, with 7 bases lining up with TRBD2. Trimming took 5 bases from V and 3 from J; bases not matched to a gene: 6. Germline CDR1 LNHDA, CDR2 SQIVND (reference sequence). The CDR3 consists of 15 residues.

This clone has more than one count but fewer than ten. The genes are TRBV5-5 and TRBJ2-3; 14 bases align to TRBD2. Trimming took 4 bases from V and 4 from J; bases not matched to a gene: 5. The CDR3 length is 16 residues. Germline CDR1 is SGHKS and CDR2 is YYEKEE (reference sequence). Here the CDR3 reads CASSLLTSGGADTQYF. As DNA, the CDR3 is TGTGCCAGCAGCCTATTGACTAGCGGGGGGGCAGATACGCAGTATTTT.

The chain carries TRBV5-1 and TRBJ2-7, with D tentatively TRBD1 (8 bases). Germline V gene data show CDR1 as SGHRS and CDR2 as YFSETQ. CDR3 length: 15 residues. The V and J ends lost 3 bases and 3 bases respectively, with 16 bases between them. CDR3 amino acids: CASSSRTGRVYEQYF. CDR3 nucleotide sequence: TGCGCCAGCAGCTCCCGGACAGGGAGGGTCTACGAGCAGTACTTC.

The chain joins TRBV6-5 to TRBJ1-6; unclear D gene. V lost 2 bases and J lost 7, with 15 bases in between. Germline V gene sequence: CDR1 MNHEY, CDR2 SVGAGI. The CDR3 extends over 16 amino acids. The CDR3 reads CASSYNDIGGNSPLHF. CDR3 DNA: TGTGCCAGCAGTTACAATGACATAGGTGGGAATTCACCCCTCCACTTT.